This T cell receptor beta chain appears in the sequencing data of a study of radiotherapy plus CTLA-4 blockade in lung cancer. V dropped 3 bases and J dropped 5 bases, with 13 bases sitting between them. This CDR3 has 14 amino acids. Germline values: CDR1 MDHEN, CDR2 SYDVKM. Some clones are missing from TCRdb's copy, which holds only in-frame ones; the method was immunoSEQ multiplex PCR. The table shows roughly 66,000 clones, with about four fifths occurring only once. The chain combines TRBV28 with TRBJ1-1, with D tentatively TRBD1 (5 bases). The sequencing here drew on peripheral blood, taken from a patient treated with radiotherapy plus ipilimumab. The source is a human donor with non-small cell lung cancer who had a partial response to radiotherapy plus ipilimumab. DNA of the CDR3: TGTGCCAGCAGTTTGGGGGGGGGAAGTACTGAAGCTTTCTTT. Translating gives CASSLGGGSTEAFF.